The 17 T cell receptor beta chains below were found in one sample sequenced in a study of cytotoxic CD8 clonotypes in ibrutinib-treated CLL. The method was immunoSEQ multiplex PCR; TCRdb's version includes in-frame clones alone and lacks a portion of them. Of over 150,000 clones in the sample, 81% are singletons; the top ten hold roughly 2%. This sample comprised PBMCs, obtained after 12 months of ibrutinib treatment. These receptors all come from a human donor with chronic lymphocytic leukemia.

The chain uses TRBV4-1 and TRBJ1-1; weak D call: TRBD1 (6 bases). Germline CDR1 MGHRA, CDR2 YSYEKL. This CDR3 is 18 amino acids long. V lost 3 bases and J 1 base, leaving 21 bases between the germline ends. CDR3 amino acids: CASSQPGGGQGGNTEAFF. In nucleotides, the CDR3 is TGCGCCAGCAGCCAGCCCGGGGGGGGGCAAGGGGGGAACACTGAAGCTTTCTTT.

This chain links TRBV18 with TRBJ2-2; D is possibly TRBD1 (6 bases). Deletions cut 1 base from V and 1 base from J, with 7 bases between. The CDR3 runs 15 residues. Germline V gene lookup returns CDR1 KGHSH and CDR2 LQKENI. The CDR3 reads CASSPQGQNTGELFF. The CDR3 region has the DNA TGTGCCAGCTCACCACAGGGACAGAACACCGGGGAGCTGTTTTTT.

This chain connects TRBV7-3 to TRBJ1-2, with D possibly matching TRBD1 (5 bases). V was pared by 4 bases and J by 5 bases, with 20 bases between. The CDR3 is made up of 16 amino acids. Germline V lookup: CDR1 SGHTA, CDR2 FQGTGA. CDR3 amino acids: CASSSGGARGSYGYTF. The CDR3 bases are TGTGCCAGCAGCTCCGGCGGGGCTCGGGGTTCATATGGCTACACCTTC.

A word on this clone: At one end the junction does not follow the germline gene, possibly because of a read error. The genes are TRBV5-4 and TRBJ2-7, with TRBD1 matching 8 bases. Germline CDR1 SGHNT, CDR2 YYREEE (reference sequence). The CDR3 loop spans 16 amino acids. The CDR3 sequence: CASSFMQSGTGNHVDF. In DNA form, the CDR3 reads TGTGCCAGCAGCTTCATGCAATCCGGGACAGGAAACCACGTCGACTTC.

The gene calls are TRBV4-2 and TRBJ2-5; 10 bases match TRBD2. The CDR3 runs 16 residues. From germline, CDR1 is LGHNA and CDR2 YNFKEQ. Germline trimming cut 3 bases from V and 3 bases from J; bases unmatched to any gene: 7. CDR3 loop: CASSQDGTSGEETQYF. In nucleotides, the CDR3 is TGTGCCAGCAGCCAGGACGGCACTAGCGGGGAAGAGACCCAGTACTTC.

The chain joins TRBV27 to TRBJ2-1; D gene unclear. Germline loops: CDR1 MNHEY, CDR2 SMNVEV (reference sequence). The CDR3 consists of 12 residues. V was shortened by 6 bases and J by 9 bases, with 12 bases between the two germline ends. CDR3 protein: CASSAQWGEQFF. The DNA of the CDR3 is TGTGCCAGCAGCGCACAGTGGGGTGAGCAGTTCTTC.

The chain links TRBV30 to TRBJ1-2, with TRBD1 matching 8 bases. J was trimmed by 4 bases and V by 5 bases; bases with no gene match: 9. CDR3 length: 14 residues. Germline assignment: CDR1 GTSNPN and CDR2 SVGIG (reference sequence). CDR3 residues: CAWGTRGPGYGYTF. DNA for the CDR3: TGTGCCTGGGGTACCAGGGGGCCGGGCTATGGCTACACCTTC.

This clone appeared a few times. This chain connects TRBV28 to TRBJ2-7; TRBD1 is a possible D gene (5 bases). V was shortened by 2 bases and J by 9 bases, with 20 bases between the two germline ends. Germline lookup yields CDR1 MDHEN and CDR2 SYDVKM. The CDR3 covers 15 residues. The CDR3 nucleotides are TGTGCCAGCAGTTTAGAAGGGGTTGGATCATCAATGCAGTACTTC. This gives the protein CASSLEGVGSSMQYF. The full variable domain, its missing parts supplied by reference TRBV28 and TRBJ2-7, is DVKVTQSSRYLVKRTGEKVFLECVQDMDHENMFWYRQDPGLGLRLIYFSYDVKMKEKGDIPEGYSVSREKKERFSLILESASTNQTSMYLCASSLEGVGSSMQYFGPGTRLTVT.

V and J are TRBV11-3 and TRBJ2-5, with 9 bases matching TRBD1. Germline values: CDR1 SGHNT, CDR2 YENEEA. CDR3 length: 15 residues. The V gene end was trimmed by 5 bases and the J gene end by 3 bases; junction bases not matched to a gene: 7. CDR3: CASSPGDRAKETQYF. As DNA, the CDR3 is TGTGCCAGCAGCCCCGGGGACAGGGCTAAAGAGACCCAGTACTTC.

This chain links TRBV10-3 with TRBJ1-6; 10 bases align to TRBD1. The germline V gene has CDR1 ENHRY and CDR2 SYGVKD. The J segment lost 9 bases and the V segment lost 3 bases, leaving 5 bases of the junction unmatched. This CDR3 region has 15 residues. The DNA of the CDR3 is TGTGCCATCAGTGACCGACAGGGGGCGCTTTCACCCCTCCACTTT. As protein: CAISDRQGALSPLHF.

This sequence joins TRBV4-2 and TRBJ2-3; a weak D match, TRBD2 (6 bases). From germline, CDR1 is LGHNA and CDR2 YNFKEQ. The CDR3 spans 16 residues. V gave up 1 base and J gave up 2 bases, with 13 bases separating them. CDR3 DNA sequence: TGTGCCAGCAGCCAAGGACCCCTAGCGCACACAGATACGCAGTATTTT. Translating gives CASSQGPLAHTDTQYF.

This clone was recorded once. The V and J genes are TRBV19 and TRBJ2-1, with D perhaps TRBD2 (6 bases). Germline assignment: CDR1 LNHDA and CDR2 SQIVND (reference sequence). This CDR3 is 16 amino acids long. The ends were cut back, 5 bases at V and 4 bases at J, with 18 bases in the middle. CDR3 residues: CASSPVGGAAYNEQFF. The CDR3, as DNA: TGTGCCAGTAGTCCCGTTGGCGGGGCAGCATACAATGAGCAGTTCTTC. The full variable domain, with the rest looked up from reference TRBV19 and TRBJ2-1, is DGGITQSPKYLFRKEGQNVTLSCEQNLNHDAMYWYRQDPGQGLRLIYYSQIVNDFQKGDIAEGYSVSREKKESFPLTVTSAQKNPTAFYLCASSPVGGAAYNEQFFGPGTRLTVL.

In this sample, this clone turned up a few times. The chain recombines TRBV9 with TRBJ1-6; D gene uncertain. The CDR3 is 15 residues long. Trimming stripped 1 base from V and 0 bases from J, with 5 bases between. Germline V gene sequence: CDR1 SGDLS, CDR2 YYNGEE. The CDR3 here is CASSVKSSYNSPLHF. The CDR3 nucleotides are TGTGCCAGCAGCGTAAAGAGCTCCTATAATTCACCCCTCCACTTT.

The chain uses TRBV30 and TRBJ1-1; no clear D gene. The germline CDR1 and CDR2 sequences are GTSNPN and SVGIG (reference sequence). Trimming stripped 0 bases from V and 6 bases from J, with 8 bases between. CDR3 length equals 12 residues. The CDR3, as DNA: TGTGCCTGGAGTGTACGTCCCTCTGAAGCTTTCTTT. Translated: CAWSVRPSEAFF.

The chain employs TRBV5-6 and TRBJ1-5; no clear D gene. This CDR3 is 13 amino acids long. Trimming stripped 4 bases from V and 6 bases from J, with 11 bases between. Germline CDR1 and CDR2: SGHDT and YYEEEE. CDR3 coding DNA: TGTGCCAGCAGCCTTCAAAGGATTCAGCCCCAGCATTTT. This translates into CASSLQRIQPQHF.

This sequence joins TRBV6-1 and TRBJ2-6, with 7 bases lining up with TRBD1. CDR1 and CDR2 from the germline V gene are MNHNS and SASEGT. Trimming took 4 bases from V and 2 from J; bases not matched to a gene: 5. The CDR3 is made up of 16 amino acids. This CDR3 reads CASSVAGGTGANVLTF. The CDR3 region has the DNA TGTGCCAGCAGTGTAGCAGGGGGAACTGGGGCCAACGTCCTGACTTTC.

The chain links TRBV6-6 to TRBJ1-5; TRBD1 matches 10 bases. Germline loops: CDR1 MNHNY, CDR2 SVGAGI (reference sequence). V shed 5 bases, J shed 10 bases, and the junction held 8 bases outside the gene matches. The CDR3 consists of 14 residues. The CDR3 protein is CASSPRDRGNPQHF. The DNA of the CDR3 is TGTGCCAGCAGTCCCCGGGACAGGGGTAACCCCCAGCATTTT.